This T cell receptor (beta chain) was captured by sequencing in a study of shared T cell receptors in the human thymus. Assay: immunoSEQ multiplex PCR; the TCRdb copy retains only in-frame clones and omits some. The data show hundreds of thousands of clones, about 89% seen once. This sample also appeared in a second study, on human thymus T cells. That investigation notes: Healthy Finnish infants undergoing corrective surgery for congenital heart defects provided the donor material. Resections removed during corrective heart surgery provided the thymus tissue used. Repertoires from thymus and blood appeared to show biased V and J gene usage.

The sequenced sample consisted of thymocytes. The clonotype originates from a boy under three years old with a congenital heart defect.

The CDR3 here is CASSTRTGFNSPLHF. In DNA form, the CDR3 reads TGTGCCAGCAGCACGCGGACAGGGTTCAATTCACCCCTCCACTTT. V usage is TRBV11-1 and J usage is TRBJ1-6, with 8 nucleotides matching TRBD1. The CDR3 is 15 residues long. Germline V lookup: CDR1 SGHAT, CDR2 FQDESV (reference sequence). J lost 7 bases, V lost 5 bases, and 7 bases had no gene match.